This T cell receptor (beta chain) is from a study of cytomegalovirus exposure and HLA in healthy donors. This clone was seen once. This PCR relied on a set of 60 Vbeta primers and 13 Jbeta primers. Generated by immunoSEQ multiplex PCR, the TCRdb table keeps only in-frame clones and is missing some. This table holds approximately 140,000 clones, roughly 72% found once. The sequence came from a man aged 35-49 years in good health and CMV-seronegative. The sequencing sample was made of PBMCs.

CDR3 sequence (DNA): TGTGCCGTGGGACCGGGACTAGCGGCCTACGAGCAGTACTTC. Its translation: CAVGPGLAAYEQYF. The V gene is TRBV19, the J gene TRBJ2-7, with 11 bases lining up with TRBD2. V was pared by 11 bases and J by 2 bases, with 8 bases of the junction left unmatched. The germline V gene has CDR1 LNHDA and CDR2 SQIVND (reference sequence). The CDR3 is 14 amino acids.